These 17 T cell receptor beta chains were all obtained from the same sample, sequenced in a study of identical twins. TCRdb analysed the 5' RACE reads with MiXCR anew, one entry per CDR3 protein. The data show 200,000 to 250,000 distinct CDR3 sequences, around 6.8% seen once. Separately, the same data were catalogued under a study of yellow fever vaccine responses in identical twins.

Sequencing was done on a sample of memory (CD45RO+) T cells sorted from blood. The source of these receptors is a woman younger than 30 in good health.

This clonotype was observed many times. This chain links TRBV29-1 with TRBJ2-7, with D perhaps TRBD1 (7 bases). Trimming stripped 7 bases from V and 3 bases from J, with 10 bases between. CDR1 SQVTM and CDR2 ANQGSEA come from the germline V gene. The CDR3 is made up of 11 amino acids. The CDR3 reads CSAGGIYEQYF. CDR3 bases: TGCAGCGCAGGGGGGATCTACGAGCAGTACTTC.

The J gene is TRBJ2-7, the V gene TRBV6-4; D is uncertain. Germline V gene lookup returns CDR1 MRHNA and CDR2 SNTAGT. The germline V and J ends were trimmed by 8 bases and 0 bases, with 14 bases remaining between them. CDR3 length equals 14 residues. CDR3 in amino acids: CASGRTYSSYEQYF. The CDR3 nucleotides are TGTGCCAGCGGGCGGACGTACAGCTCCTACGAGCAGTACTTC.

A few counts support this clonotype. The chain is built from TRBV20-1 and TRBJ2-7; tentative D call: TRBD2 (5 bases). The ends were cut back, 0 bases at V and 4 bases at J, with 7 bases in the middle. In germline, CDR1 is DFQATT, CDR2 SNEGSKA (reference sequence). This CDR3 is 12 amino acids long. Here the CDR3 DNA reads TGCAGTGCTAGAGATTCGGGGTACGAGCAGTACTTC. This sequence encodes CSARDSGYEQYF.

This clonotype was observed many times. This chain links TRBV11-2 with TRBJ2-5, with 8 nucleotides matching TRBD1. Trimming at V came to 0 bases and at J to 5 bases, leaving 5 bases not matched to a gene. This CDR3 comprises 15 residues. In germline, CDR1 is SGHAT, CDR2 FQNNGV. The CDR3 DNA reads TGTGCCAGCAGCTTAGATAGCAGGGGGCACGAGACCCAGTACTTC. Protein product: CASSLDSRGHETQYF.

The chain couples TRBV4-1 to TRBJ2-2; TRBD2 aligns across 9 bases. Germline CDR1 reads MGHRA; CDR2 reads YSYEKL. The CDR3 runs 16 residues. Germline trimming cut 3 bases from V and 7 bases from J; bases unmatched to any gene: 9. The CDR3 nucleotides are TGCGCCAGCAGCCAGGATAGCGGGGGACGCATCGGGGAGCTGTTTTTT. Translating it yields CASSQDSGGRIGELFF.

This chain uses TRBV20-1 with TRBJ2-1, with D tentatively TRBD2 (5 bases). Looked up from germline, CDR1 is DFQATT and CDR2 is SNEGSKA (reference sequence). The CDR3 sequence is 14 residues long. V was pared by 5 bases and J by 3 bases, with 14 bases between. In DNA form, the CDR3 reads TGCAGTGCTGTTAGGAGGTCCGGCTACAATGAGCAGTTCTTC. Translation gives CSAVRRSGYNEQFF.

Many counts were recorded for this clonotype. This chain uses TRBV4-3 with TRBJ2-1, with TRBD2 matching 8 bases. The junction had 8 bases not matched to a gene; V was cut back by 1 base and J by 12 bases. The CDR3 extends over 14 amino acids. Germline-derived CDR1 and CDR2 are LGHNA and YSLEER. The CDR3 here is CASSQVDSREGQFF. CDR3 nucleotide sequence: TGCGCCAGCAGCCAAGTTGACAGTCGGGAGGGGCAGTTCTTC.

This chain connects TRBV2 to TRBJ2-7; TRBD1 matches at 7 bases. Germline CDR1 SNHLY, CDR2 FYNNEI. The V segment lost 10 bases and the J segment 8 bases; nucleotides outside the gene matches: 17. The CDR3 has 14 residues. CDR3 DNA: TGTGCCATCTCCGAGGGGGCTTCCTTAGTTCAGCAGTACTTC. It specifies CAISEGASLVQQYF.

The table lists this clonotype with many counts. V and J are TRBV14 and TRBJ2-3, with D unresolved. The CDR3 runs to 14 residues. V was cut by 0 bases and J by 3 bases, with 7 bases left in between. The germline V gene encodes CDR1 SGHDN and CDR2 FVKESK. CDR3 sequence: CASSQDMVTDTQYF. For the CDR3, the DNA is TGTGCCAGCAGCCAAGATATGGTAACAGATACGCAGTATTTT.

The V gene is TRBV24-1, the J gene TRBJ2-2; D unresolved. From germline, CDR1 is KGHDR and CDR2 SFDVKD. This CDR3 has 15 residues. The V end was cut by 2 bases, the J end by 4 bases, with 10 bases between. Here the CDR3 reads CATSDSSRVTGELFF. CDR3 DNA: TGTGCCACCAGTGATTCTTCCCGGGTCACCGGGGAGCTGTTTTTT.

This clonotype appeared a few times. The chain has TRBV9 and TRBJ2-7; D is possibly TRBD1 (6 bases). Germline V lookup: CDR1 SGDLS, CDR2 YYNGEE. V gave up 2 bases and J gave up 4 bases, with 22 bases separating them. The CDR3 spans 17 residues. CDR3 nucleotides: TGTGCCAGCAGCGTTTTGCCTAGGACAGAGGCACCATACGAGCAGTACTTC. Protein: CASSVLPRTEAPYEQYF. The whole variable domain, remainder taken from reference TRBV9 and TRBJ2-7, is DSGVTQTPKHLITATGQRVTLRCSPRSGDLSVYWYQQSLDQGLQFLIQYYNGEERAKGNILERFSAQQFPDLHSELNLSSLELGDSALYFCASSVLPRTEAPYEQYFGPGTRLTVT.

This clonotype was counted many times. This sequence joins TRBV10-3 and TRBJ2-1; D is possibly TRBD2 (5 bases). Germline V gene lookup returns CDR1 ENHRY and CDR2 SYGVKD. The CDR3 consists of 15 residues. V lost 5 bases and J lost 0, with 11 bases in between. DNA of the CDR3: TGTGCCATCAGTCGGGGAGCTATCTCCTACAATGAGCAGTTCTTC. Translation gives CAISRGAISYNEQFF.

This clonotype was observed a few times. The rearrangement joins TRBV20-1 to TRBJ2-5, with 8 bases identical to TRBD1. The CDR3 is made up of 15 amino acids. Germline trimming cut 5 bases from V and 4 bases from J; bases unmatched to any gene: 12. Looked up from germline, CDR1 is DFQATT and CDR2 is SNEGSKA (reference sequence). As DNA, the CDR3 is TGCAGTGCTGAAAATACACGCACAGGGGGAGAGACCCAGTACTTC. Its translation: CSAENTRTGGETQYF.

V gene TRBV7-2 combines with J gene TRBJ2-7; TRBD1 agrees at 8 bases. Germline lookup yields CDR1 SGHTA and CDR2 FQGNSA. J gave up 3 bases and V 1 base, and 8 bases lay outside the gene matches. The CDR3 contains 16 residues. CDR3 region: CASSLEVGTGFYEQYF. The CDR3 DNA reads TGTGCCAGCAGCTTAGAAGTCGGGACAGGATTCTACGAGCAGTACTTC.

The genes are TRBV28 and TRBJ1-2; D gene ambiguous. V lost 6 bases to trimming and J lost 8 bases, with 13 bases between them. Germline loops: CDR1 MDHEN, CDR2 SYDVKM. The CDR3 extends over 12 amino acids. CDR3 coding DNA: TGTGCCAGCAGAAAAAGGGTGTACGGCTACACCTTC. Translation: CASRKRVYGYTF.

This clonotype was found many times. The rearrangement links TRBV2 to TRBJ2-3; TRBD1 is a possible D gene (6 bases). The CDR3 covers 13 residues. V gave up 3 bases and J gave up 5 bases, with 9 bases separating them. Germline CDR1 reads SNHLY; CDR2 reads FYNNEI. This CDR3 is CASSDGGQDTQYF. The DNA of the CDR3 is TGTGCCAGCAGTGATGGGGGCCAAGATACGCAGTATTTT.

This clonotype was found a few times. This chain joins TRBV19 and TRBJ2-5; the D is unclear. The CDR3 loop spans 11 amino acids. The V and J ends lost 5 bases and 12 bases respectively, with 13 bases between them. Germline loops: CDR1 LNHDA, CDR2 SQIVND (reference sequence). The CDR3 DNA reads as TGTGCCAGTAGTGACCGGGCTGGGAAGTACTTC. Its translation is CASSDRAGKYF.